One TCR beta chain is described in this entry. The data were taken from a study of blood T cell repertoires in COVID-19. Turning to the study itself: Spain, Italy and the United States supplied samples that represented acute and convalescent COVID-19. From T cells, B-cell-depleted T cells, or PBMCs came the material, which was cDNA or gDNA.

In the authors' methods: Quantification of nucleated cells was approximated via reference gene primer amplification. Sequenced by immunoSEQ multiplex PCR; TCRdb stores in-frame clones only, minus some. V and J calls and clone size are as listed in that table; D and trimming were resolved from the DNA. Of 75,000 to 95,000 clones listed, about 89% are singletons. CDR3 length equals 11 residues. V was trimmed by 6 bases and J by 11 bases, leaving 14 bases between them. CDR1 is DFQATT, CDR2 SNEGSKA, per germline (reference sequence). The TCR comes from a human donor in a cohort sampled during active COVID-19. The sample taken for sequencing was peripheral blood. J is TRBJ1-5 and V is TRBV20-1; the D gene is possibly TRBD1 (5 bases). CDR3: CSARFGGSQHF. The CDR3 DNA reads as TGCAGTGCCCGATTTGGGGGGTCCCAGCATTTT.